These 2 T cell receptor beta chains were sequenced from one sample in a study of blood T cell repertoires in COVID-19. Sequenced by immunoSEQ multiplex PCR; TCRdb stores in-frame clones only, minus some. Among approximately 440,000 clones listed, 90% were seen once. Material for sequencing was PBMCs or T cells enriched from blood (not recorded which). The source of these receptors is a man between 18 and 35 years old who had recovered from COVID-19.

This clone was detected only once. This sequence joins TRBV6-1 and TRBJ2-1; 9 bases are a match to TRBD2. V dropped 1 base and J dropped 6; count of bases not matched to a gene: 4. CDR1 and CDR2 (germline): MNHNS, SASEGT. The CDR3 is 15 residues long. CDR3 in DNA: TGTGCCAGCAGTGAAGGTCTAGCGGGGTCCAATGAGCAGTTCTTC. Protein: CASSEGLAGSNEQFF.

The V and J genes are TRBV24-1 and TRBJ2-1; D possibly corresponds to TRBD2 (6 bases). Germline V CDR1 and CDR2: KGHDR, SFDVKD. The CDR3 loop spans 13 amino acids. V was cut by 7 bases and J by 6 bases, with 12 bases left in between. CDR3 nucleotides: TGTGCCACCAGCGGCGGAGGGAGCAATGAGCAGTTCTTC. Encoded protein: CATSGGGSNEQFF.